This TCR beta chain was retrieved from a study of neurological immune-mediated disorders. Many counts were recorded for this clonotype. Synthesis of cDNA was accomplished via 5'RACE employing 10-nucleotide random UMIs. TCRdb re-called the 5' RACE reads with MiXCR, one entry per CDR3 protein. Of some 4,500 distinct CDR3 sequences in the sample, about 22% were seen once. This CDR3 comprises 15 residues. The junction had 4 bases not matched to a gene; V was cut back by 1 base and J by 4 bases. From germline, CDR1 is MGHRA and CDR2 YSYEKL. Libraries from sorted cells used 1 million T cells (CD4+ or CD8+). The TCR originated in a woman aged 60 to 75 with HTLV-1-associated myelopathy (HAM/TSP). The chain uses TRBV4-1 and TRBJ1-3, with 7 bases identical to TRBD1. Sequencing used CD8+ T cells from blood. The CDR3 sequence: CASSQVDRVGNTIYF. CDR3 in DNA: TGCGCCAGCAGCCAAGTCGACAGGGTGGGAAACACCATATATTTT.